This T cell receptor (beta chain) was identified during a study of blood T cell repertoires in COVID-19 (TCRdb year 2020). Concerning the study at large: The collaborator samples originated in the United States, Italy and Spain and spanned the acute and convalescent phases of COVID-19. Subjects who had been exposed to COVID-19, were actively infected with it, or had recovered from it provided the deeply sampled blood TCRbeta repertoires that made up the dataset. Where available, HLA class I and class II types were obtained from metadata supplied by the sample provider rather than from assay-based typing. The samples were drawn from the first 160 participants of the ongoing ImmuneRACE study and from some 1,300 subjects provided by 6 global collaborators. A de-identified subject ID, COVID-19 status, age in years and sex were almost always included in the sample metadata. The prospective study material was composed of cDNA or gDNA derived from T cells, B-cell-depleted T cells, or PBMCs. The repertoires were released in a freely available public database meant as a resource for research on the immune response to SARS-CoV-2.

The CDR3 numbers 14 residues from cysteine through phenylalanine. Only the CDR3 region is kept as DNA, spanning 42 bases read in frame from base 1. CDR1 and CDR2, per the germline V gene (reference sequence), are MNHEY and SMNVEV. V is shortened by 6 bases, J by 7 bases, and the region joining them spans 18 bases. About this clone: Its antigen has not been determined. No base quality values were provided; no much bigger clone lies one nucleotide off.

Findings and caveats that apply to the study as a whole: How much clinical and demographic metadata was included differed by source and by participant, and the metadata was provided uncurated.

Collaborating institutions collected whole blood in K2EDTA tubes following their own protocols. Collaborator samples were shipped for TCRbeta analysis as frozen whole blood, isolated PBMCs, or DNA extracted from either sample type. The immunoSEQ Assay, a bias-controlled multiplex PCR, was used to amplify TCRbeta CDR3 regions from genomic DNA. For the original study's pipeline: The number of nucleated cells in each sample was estimated from the amplification of reference gene primers within the assay. To quantify the absolute abundance of each unique TCRbeta CDR3 rearrangement, sequence reads were collapsed and filtered. For each sample, productive Simpson clonality was calculated as the square root of Simpson's diversity index over productive rearrangements. The source is immuneACCESS, and TCRdb retained only in-frame sequences with V and J called. Part of the clones is not carried over; for the studies checked, unresolved V genes explain less than half of this, and the remainder is unexplained. That table supplies the V and J calls and clone size; D and trimming were determined from the DNA. Within this sample are 150,000 to 200,000 clones, with more than 80% of them counted one time only. The ten largest clones represent 0.5% to 0.65% of the sample.

The sequencing input was peripheral blood. The receptor comes from a man in his forties or fifties with acute or convalescent COVID-19. The chain couples TRBV27 to TRBJ1-1; no confident D gene assignment can be made. The sequenced DNA: TGTGCCAGCAGCCTGATCCCCATTATGAGTGAAGCTTTCTTT. Translated, it gives CASSLIPIMSEAFF.